These 10 T cell receptor beta chains were all obtained from the same sample, sequenced in a study of T-cell memory formation after mild COVID-19. TCRdb re-analysed the 5' RACE reads in MiXCR, keeping a single row per CDR3 protein. In the table there are 500,000 to 550,000 distinct CDR3 sequences, around 21% of which are singletons. What was sequenced was PBMCs or a T cell subset sorted from them (not recorded which). All receptors come from an adult woman who had mild COVID-19 (a few samples of this study predate the infection). Cell type and time point are not known.

In nucleotides, the CDR3 is TGTGCCAGCAGTACCCGGACGGGTAGACTCTACGAGCAGTACTTC. It specifies CASSTRTGRLYEQYF. V gene TRBV27 combines with J gene TRBJ2-7; D not certain. Trimming cost V 5 bases and J 3 bases, with 17 bases left between them. The length of the CDR3 is 15 residues. The germline V gene has CDR1 MNHEY and CDR2 SMNVEV (reference sequence).

The chain recombines TRBV6-5 with TRBJ1-1; 7 bases line up with TRBD1. After removal of 8 bases from V and 4 bases from J, the junction contained 16 bases not matched to a gene. Germline V gene sequence: CDR1 MNHEY, CDR2 SVGAGI. The CDR3 covers 16 residues. CDR3 in amino acids: CASGPTGQAQITEAFF. In nucleotides, the CDR3 is TGTGCCAGCGGACCTACCGGACAGGCCCAAATCACTGAAGCTTTCTTT.

The V and J genes are TRBV3-1 and TRBJ2-2; no firm D call. The CDR3 sequence is 14 residues long. V dropped 1 base and J dropped 0 bases, with 3 bases sitting between them. Germline lookup yields CDR1 LGHDT and CDR2 YNNKEL (reference sequence). In DNA form, the CDR3 reads TGTGCCAGCAGCCAAGTAACGAACACCGGGGAGCTGTTTTTT. This gives the protein CASSQVTNTGELFF.

This clonotype came up a few times. The chain uses TRBV7-2 and TRBJ2-1; 13 nucleotides align to TRBD2. The length of the CDR3 is 18 residues. In germline, CDR1 is SGHTA, CDR2 FQGNSA. The J segment lost 2 bases and the V segment lost 6 bases, leaving 10 bases of the junction unmatched. The CDR3 loop reads CASSQGLAGVSPYNEQFF. The DNA of the CDR3 is TGTGCCAGCAGTCAAGGACTAGCGGGGGTTTCCCCCTACAATGAGCAGTTCTTC.

Ten or more counts support this clonotype. The rearrangement uses TRBV5-1 and TRBJ1-1; D may be TRBD1 (6 bases). The CDR3 has 13 amino acids. V gave up 0 bases and J gave up 8 bases, with 11 bases separating them. Germline V gene lookup returns CDR1 SGHRS and CDR2 YFSETQ. The CDR3 spells CASSLDRVMEAFF. The DNA of the CDR3 is TGCGCCAGCAGCTTGGACAGGGTTATGGAAGCTTTCTTT.

The chain uses TRBV6-5 and TRBJ2-3; 10 nucleotides align to TRBD2. The CDR3 totals 15 residues. V lost 5 bases and J lost 2; bases outside the gene matches: 4. In germline, CDR1 is MNHEY, CDR2 SVGAGI. CDR3 region: CASSTAGGPTDTQYF. CDR3 DNA sequence: TGTGCCAGCAGTACAGCGGGGGGGCCCACAGATACGCAGTATTTT.

The chain is built from TRBV7-9 and TRBJ1-1, with 7 bases lining up with TRBD1. This CDR3 has 15 amino acids. CDR1 SEHNR and CDR2 FQNEAQ come from the germline V gene (reference sequence). The ends lost 7 bases at V and 0 bases at J; junction bases unmatched: 8. Here the CDR3 reads CASTQGETMNTEAFF. CDR3 nucleotides: TGTGCCAGCACTCAGGGGGAGACCATGAACACTGAAGCTTTCTTT. Drawing the rest from reference TRBV7-9 and TRBJ1-1, the complete variable domain is DTGVSQNPRHKITKRGQNVTFRCDPISEHNRLYWYRQTLGQGPEFLTYFQNEAQLEKSRLLSDRFSAERPKGSFSTLEIQRTEQGDSAMYLCASTQGETMNTEAFFGQGTRLTVV.

V usage is TRBV6-5 and J usage is TRBJ1-1; 7 positions agree with TRBD1. From germline, CDR1 is MNHEY and CDR2 SVGAGI. Losses at the gene ends were 7 bases for V and 6 bases for J; bases not matched to a gene: 11. The CDR3 loop spans 14 amino acids. CDR3 amino acids: CASTLDRADPEAFF. The CDR3, as DNA: TGTGCCAGCACCCTCGACAGGGCAGACCCTGAAGCTTTCTTT.

The table lists this clonotype with a few counts. The rearrangement joins TRBV4-1 to TRBJ2-7; D might be TRBD2 (7 bases). The CDR3 length is 16 residues. Deletions cut 5 bases from V and 2 bases from J, with 19 bases between. In germline, CDR1 is MGHRA, CDR2 YSYEKL. CDR3 nucleotides: TGCGCCAGCAGCGAGGAGGAGAGGGGGGGTCCCTACGAGCAGTACTTC. It codes for CASSEEERGGPYEQYF.

This clonotype came up a few times. Here the CDR3 reads CRPSQGNTEAFF. The DNA of the CDR3 is TGCAGACCCTCCCAGGGGAACACTGAAGCTTTCTTT. This chain connects TRBV20-1 to TRBJ1-1; D is perhaps TRBD1 (5 bases). CDR1 and CDR2 (germline): DFQATT, SNEGSKA (reference sequence). This CDR3 has 12 amino acids.